This T cell receptor (beta chain) was identified during a study of blood T cell repertoires in COVID-19. Study background: Sites in the United States, Italy and Spain provided acute and convalescent COVID-19 samples. T cells, B-cell-depleted T cells, or PBMCs provided the cDNA or gDNA that served as material.

This table comes from immunoSEQ multiplex PCR, and its TCRdb copy is limited to in-frame clones, with some not included. The data show hundreds of thousands of clones, about nine tenths seen once. The V segment lost 4 bases and the J segment 1 base; nucleotides outside the gene matches: 4. Germline CDR1 reads MNHEY; CDR2 reads SVGAGI. This CDR3 is 15 amino acids long. Sequenced material: PBMCs or T cells enriched from blood (not recorded which). The TCR comes from a woman aged 25 to 45 with acute COVID-19. V gene TRBV6-5 combines with J gene TRBJ1-3, with 7 bases matching TRBD1. Here the CDR3 reads CASSFLQGSGNTIYF. CDR3 in DNA: TGTGCCAGCAGTTTCTTACAGGGGTCTGGAAACACCATATATTTT.